The rows below give T cell receptor beta chains drawn from one sample of a study of Graves' ophthalmopathy and Graves' hyperthyroidism. TCRdb re-analysed the multiplex PCR reads in MiXCR, keeping a single row per CDR3 protein. The sample lists about 210,000 distinct CDR3 sequences, less than 30% seen once, with around 9.8% in the top ten. Source material: peripheral blood. The receptors come from a man aged 50-59 years with Graves' ophthalmopathy. The CDR3 runs from the conserved cysteine through the conserved F or W. A D gene is named only where the DNA matches it firmly. Part of the rows lack a size; the others show once, few, many or a class for expanded clones.

V	J	D	size	CDR3	DNA
TRBV19	TRBJ1-3	.	many	CASSTTAASGNTIYF	TGTGCCAGTAGTACAACAGCCGCCTCTGGAAACACCATATATTTT
TRBV5-1	TRBJ1-1	.	many	CASSLAWSATEAFF	TGCGCCAGCAGCTTGGCCTGGTCGGCCACTGAAGCTTTCTTT
TRBV27	TRBJ2-7	TRBD2	.	CASSLSDTSGTYEQYF	TGTGCCAGCAGTTTATCGGATACTAGCGGGACCTACGAGCAGTACTTC
TRBV6-1	TRBJ2-7	.	many	CASSLRDPLENEQYF	TGTGCCAGCAGCCTCCGGGACCCCTTAGAGAACGAGCAGTACTTC
TRBV12-3/TRBV12-4	TRBJ1-1	.	.	CASSPARYTEAFF	TGTGCCAGCAGTCCTGCACGGTACACTGAAGCTTTCTTT
TRBV27	TRBJ2-2	.	many	CASSPTVAQGGFTGELFF	TGTGCCAGCAGTCCCACGGTCGCGCAGGGAGGCTTTACCGGGGAGCTGTTTTTT
TRBV27	TRBJ1-6	TRBD1	many	CASKGTVTNSPLHF	TGTGCCAGCAAGGGGACAGTAACTAATTCACCCCTCCACTTT
TRBV6-2/TRBV6-3	TRBJ1-6	.	many	CASSYAAALHF	TGTGCCAGCAGTTACGCTGCAGCCCTCCACTTT
TRBV12-3/TRBV12-4	TRBJ1-2	.	.	CASSSGLDYGYTF	TGTGCCAGCAGTTCAGGGTTGGACTATGGCTACACCTTC
TRBV20-1	TRBJ2-7	.	many	CSFRRGTLEQYF	TGCAGTTTTAGGCGAGGGACTCTCGAGCAGTACTTC